The rows below give T cell receptor beta chains drawn from one sample of a study of shared clonotypes between healthy human individuals. TCRdb's table, derived via immunoSEQ multiplex PCR, lists solely in-frame clones and lacks some. The sample has 550,000 to 800,000 clones; around 91% are singletons. The specimen sequenced was memory CD8+ T cells from PBMCs. The receptors derive from a man between 18 and 35 years old in good health. Some clones in this sample may be carry-over from other donors' samples. Both conserved end residues are part of each CDR3. The order of the fields is J gene, D gene, V gene, clone size, CDR3 DNA, CDR3 protein. A D gene is named only where the DNA matches it firmly. Clone size appears in some rows only: once, few, many, or a class for an expanded clone.

TRBJ2-7,NA,TRBV29-1,NA,TGCAGCGTTGCGGGTCCAGGGCGGGTTGGACTCGACGCCTACGAGCAGTACTTC,CSVAGPGRVGLDAYEQYF
TRBJ2-3,NA,TRBV9,NA,TGTGCCAGCAGCGTAGTGGCTACGGGGTCCCAAGATACGCAGTATTTT,CASSVVATGSQDTQYF
TRBJ1-1,NA,TRBV7-8,NA,TGTGCCAGCAGCTTAGAGGAGGGCGAAGGGCTGAACACTGAAGCTTTCTTT,CASSLEEGEGLNTEAFF
TRBJ2-7,NA,TRBV19,NA,TGTGCCAGTAGCGTGGGGCGCGAGCAGTACTTC,CASSVGREQYF
TRBJ2-1,NA,TRBV2,NA,TGTGCCACCCTGGCCCGTTGGAATGAGCAGTTCTTC,CATLARWNEQFF
TRBJ2-7,NA,TRBV7-9,NA,TGTGCCAGCAGAAGCCTAGGGACCTACGAGCAGTACTTC,CASRSLGTYEQYF
TRBJ2-2,NA,TRBV11-2,NA,TGTGCCAGCAGTAGCGGGGAGCTGTTTTTT,CASSSGELFF
TRBJ2-7,NA,TRBV7-2,NA,TGTGCCAGCAGCTCCAGATCGACTAGTTCCCACGAGCAGTACTTC,CASSSRSTSSHEQYF
TRBJ2-7,NA,TRBV7-9,NA,TGTGCCAGCAGCCCCGAGGGGTGGTACGAGCAGTACTTC,CASSPEGWYEQYF
TRBJ2-1,NA,TRBV7-3,NA,TGTGCCAGCAGCTTAGGGCTCTACAATGAGCAGTTCTTC,CASSLGLYNEQFF
TRBJ1-1,NA,TRBV6-5,NA,TGTGCCAGCAGGGAACAGGAAATGAACACTGAAGCTTTCTTT,CASREQEMNTEAFF
TRBJ2-1,NA,TRBV28,NA,TGTGCCAGCAGTTTATCCCCGACTCGTGGTGAGCAGTTCTTC,CASSLSPTRGEQFF
TRBJ2-1,NA,TRBV11-2,NA,TGTGCCAGCAGCTATGGGACCTACAATGAGCAGTTCTTC,CASSYGTYNEQFF
TRBJ2-7,NA,TRBV7-8,NA,TGTGCCAGCAGCTCCCACACCTCCGGACTACTCTCCTACGAGCAGTACTTC,CASSSHTSGLLSYEQYF
TRBJ1-5,NA,TRBV4-1,NA,TGCGCCAGCAGCCAAGGGGCGCCAGGTAGCAATCAGCCCCAGCATTTT,CASSQGAPGSNQPQHF
TRBJ2-1,NA,TRBV7-3,few,TGTGCCAGCAGCTCCCCACACAATGAGCAGTTCTTC,CASSSPHNEQFF
TRBJ1-2,TRBD1,TRBV4-2,NA,TGTGCCAGCAGCCCTCCCCAGGGGGCCTATGGCTACACCTTC,CASSPPQGAYGYTF
TRBJ1-2,TRBD1,TRBV28,NA,TGTGCCAGCAGAGACAGGGGTGGAGGCTACACCTTC,CASRDRGGGYTF
TRBJ2-1,TRBD2,TRBV28,NA,TGTGCCAGCAGTTTTCGTCCTAGCGGGACTGAGCAGTTCTTC,CASSFRPSGTEQFF
TRBJ2-7,NA,TRBV7-3,NA,TGTGCCAGCAGCGCCCCCGGGACACACGAGCAGTACTTC,CASSAPGTHEQYF
TRBJ1-2,NA,TRBV7-2,NA,TGTGCCAGCAGTCTTAGCGTCGGGTGGCGGATAGCTAACTATGGCTACACCTTC,CASSLSVGWRIANYGYTF
TRBJ1-5,TRBD1,TRBV4-1,NA,TGCGCCAGCAGCCAAGTAACAGTGCGGGACAGGGGTTTTCAGCCCCAGCATTTT,CASSQVTVRDRGFQPQHF
TRBJ2-7,NA,TRBV4-1,NA,TGCGCCAGCAGCCACTCAACTAGCAGGAACGAGCAGTACTTC,CASSHSTSRNEQYF
TRBJ2-1,NA,TRBV4-3,NA,TGCGCCAGCAGCCAAGATCTGCCGGAAGCACACAATGAGCAGTTCTTC,CASSQDLPEAHNEQFF
TRBJ2-6,NA,TRBV4-1,NA,TGCGCCAGCAGCCAAGATCGAACGCACTCTGGGGCCAACGTCCTGACTTTC,CASSQDRTHSGANVLTF
TRBJ2-3,NA,TRBV10-2,NA,TGCGCCAGCATGTTAGGACATGGAAACACAGATACGCAGTATTTT,CASMLGHGNTDTQYF
TRBJ2-5,TRBD2,TRBV6-6,NA,TGTGCCAGCAGTTCCCACCCCGGGGGGGAGACCCAGTACTTC,CASSSHPGGETQYF
TRBJ1-4,NA,TRBV4-1,NA,TGCGCCAGCAGCCAAGTAACTGAAAAACTGTTTTTT,CASSQVTEKLFF
TRBJ1-5,NA,TRBV7-9,NA,TGTGCCAGCAGCTTAGCAGGGACACAAAATAGCAATCAGCCCCAGCATTTT,CASSLAGTQNSNQPQHF
TRBJ2-3,NA,TRBV27,NA,TGTGCCAGCAGCCTCATGCGGATGCCAACGACAGATACGCAGTATTTT,CASSLMRMPTTDTQYF
TRBJ2-1,TRBD2,TRBV4-2,NA,TGTGCCAGCAGCCAAGAGGCGGGAGGGCTTCAGAATGAGCAGTTCTTC,CASSQEAGGLQNEQFF
TRBJ2-7,TRBD1,TRBV5-1,NA,TGCGCCAGCAGCGGCCGGGACAGGGGGTTGGAGCAGTACTTC,CASSGRDRGLEQYF
TRBJ2-7,NA,TRBV4-1,NA,TGCGCCAGCAGCCATCGTCCTGGGGCCTACGAGCAGTACTTC,CASSHRPGAYEQYF
TRBJ2-5,TRBD2,TRBV9,NA,TGTGCCAGCAGCGAATTAGCGGGAGGGGCAGAGACCCAGTACTTC,CASSELAGGAETQYF
TRBJ2-7,NA,TRBV6-5,NA,TGTGCCAGCAGTTATGTTGGACAGATGTACGAGCAGTACTTC,CASSYVGQMYEQYF
TRBJ2-2,NA,TRBV29-1,NA,TGCAGCGTCGTAATGGCCCCCGGGGAGCTGTTTTTT,CSVVMAPGELFF
TRBJ2-5,NA,TRBV9,NA,TGTGCCAGCAGCGTAGAGGCAGCTGAAGAGACCCAGTACTTC,CASSVEAAEETQYF
TRBJ2-5,TRBD1,TRBV6-5,NA,TGTGCCAGCAGCCGGACAGGCCAAGAGACCCAGTACTTC,CASSRTGQETQYF
TRBJ1-2,NA,TRBV4-1,NA,TGCGCCAGCAGCCAAGACATTTATATATCCGGCTACACCTTC,CASSQDIYISGYTF
TRBJ1-1,NA,TRBV5-1,once,TGCGCCAGCAGCTTGTGGGGGGCGACCACTGAAGCTTTCTTT,CASSLWGATTEAFF
TRBJ2-1,NA,TRBV9,NA,TGTGCCAGCAGCGGGCCCCGGGTTAATGAGCAGTTCTTC,CASSGPRVNEQFF
TRBJ2-7,NA,TRBV6-1,NA,TGTGCCATCAGCATCCGACCTAACTACGAGCAGTACTTC,CAISIRPNYEQYF
TRBJ2-2,NA,TRBV7-3,NA,TGTGCCAGCAGCACAATTGGGTTACCCGGGGAGCTGTTTTTT,CASSTIGLPGELFF
TRBJ1-1,NA,TRBV28,NA,TGTGCCACGCCCGGGGGAATGAGATCCGGGGCCATGAACACTGAAGCTTTCTTT,CATPGGMRSGAMNTEAFF
TRBJ2-3,NA,TRBV5-1,few,TGCGCCAGCAGCGGGTCGGACTGGTCAGATACGCAGTATTTT,CASSGSDWSDTQYF
TRBJ2-2,NA,TRBV5-1,NA,TGCGCCAGCAGCCACGACAGGAAAGAAACCGGGGAGCTGTTTTTT,CASSHDRKETGELFF
TRBJ1-2,NA,TRBV9,NA,TGTGCCAGCAGCGACACAGGGAACCCTGAAGCTAACTATGGCTACACCTTC,CASSDTGNPEANYGYTF
TRBJ2-2,NA,TRBV30,NA,TGTGCCTGGACCCGTCCCATCCCCGGGGAGCTGTTTTTT,CAWTRPIPGELFF
TRBJ1-1,NA,TRBV4-1,NA,TGCGCCAGCAGCCAAGACAGGGTGAACACTGAAGCTTTCTTT,CASSQDRVNTEAFF
TRBJ2-7,NA,TRBV9,NA,TGTGCCAGCAGCGGCCAATACAGCTACGAGCAGTACTTC,CASSGQYSYEQYF
TRBJ1-1,TRBD1,TRBV7-9,once,TGTGCCAGCAGGGAAGCGGGACAGGGGCCTGAAGCTTTCTTT,CASREAGQGPEAFF
TRBJ2-2,TRBD2,TRBV7-8,NA,TGTGCCAGCAGCTCGCGGGAGGCCCCCGGGGAGCTGTTTTTT,CASSSREAPGELFF
TRBJ2-5,NA,TRBV30,NA,TGTGCCTGGAGTAGAAGGTCCCCGCTGGAGCAGTACTTC,CAWSRRSPLEQYF